This TCR beta chain was obtained from a study of cytomegalovirus exposure and HLA in healthy donors. Regarding the study as a whole: As a later analysis revealed, most CMV-associated TCR beta chains appeared HLA-restricted. Links to common viral pathogens appeared, in a later analysis, for several of the most significant clusters. Apart from CMV serostatus, no immune exposure information was available. Presence/absence analyses took donor sequencing depth as roughly uniform.

In regard to this clone: Antigen unknown.

It was with 60 Vbeta and 13 Jbeta primers that the PCR ran. Some clones are missing from TCRdb's copy, which holds only in-frame ones; the method was immunoSEQ multiplex PCR. The sample lists about 35,000 clones, around 80% occurring once. There are 13 residues in the CDR3. V lost 5 bases and J lost 8; bases outside the gene matches: 3. Germline-derived CDR1 and CDR2 are MRHNA and SNTAGT. Sequenced input: PBMCs. The chain combines TRBV6-4 with TRBJ1-6; 7 bases match TRBD1. The clonotype was recovered from a woman between 18 and 30 years old in good health and CMV-seronegative. CDR3 DNA sequence: TGTGCCAGCAGTTCAGACAGGGATTCACCCCTCCACTTT. This translates into CASSSDRDSPLHF.